This TCR beta chain was retrieved from a study of blood T cell repertoires in COVID-19. Across the whole study: T cells, B-cell-depleted T cells, or PBMCs supplied cDNA or gDNA.

TCRdb's table, derived via immunoSEQ multiplex PCR, lists solely in-frame clones and lacks some. The sample comprises roughly 380,000 clones, around nine tenths of which are singletons, and approximately 1% rests with the top ten. Which cohort a participant joined came from the clinical history participants gave. The study recruited exposed participants who had met a COVID-19 case within 2 weeks before entry. CDR1 and CDR2 (germline): SGDLS, YYNGEE. Trimming removed 1 base at V and 6 bases at J, with 13 bases between. This CDR3 is 14 amino acids long. The rearrangement joins TRBV9 to TRBJ1-1; no firm D call. Sequenced material: PBMCs or T cells enriched from blood (not recorded which). This clonotype originated in a woman aged 30 to 39 who had been exposed to COVID-19. CDR3 residues: CASSVSPLLPEAFF. The CDR3 nucleotides read TGTGCCAGCAGCGTATCCCCCCTACTCCCTGAAGCTTTCTTT.